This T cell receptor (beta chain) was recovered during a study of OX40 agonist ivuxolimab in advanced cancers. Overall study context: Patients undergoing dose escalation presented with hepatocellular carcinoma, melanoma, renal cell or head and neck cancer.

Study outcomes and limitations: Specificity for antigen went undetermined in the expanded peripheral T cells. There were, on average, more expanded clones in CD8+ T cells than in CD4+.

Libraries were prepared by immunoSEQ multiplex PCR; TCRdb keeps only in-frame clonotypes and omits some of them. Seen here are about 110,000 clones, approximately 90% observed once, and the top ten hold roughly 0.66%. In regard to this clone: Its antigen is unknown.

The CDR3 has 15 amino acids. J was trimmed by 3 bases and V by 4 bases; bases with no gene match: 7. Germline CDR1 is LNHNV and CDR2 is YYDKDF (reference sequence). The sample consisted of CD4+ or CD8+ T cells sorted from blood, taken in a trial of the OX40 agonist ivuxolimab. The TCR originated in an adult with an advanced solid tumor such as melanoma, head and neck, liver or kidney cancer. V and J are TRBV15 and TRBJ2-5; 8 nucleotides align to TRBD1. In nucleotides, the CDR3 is TGTGCCACCAGCAAAGACAGGGGTGGTAAAGAGACCCAGTACTTC. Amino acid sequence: CATSKDRGGKETQYF.